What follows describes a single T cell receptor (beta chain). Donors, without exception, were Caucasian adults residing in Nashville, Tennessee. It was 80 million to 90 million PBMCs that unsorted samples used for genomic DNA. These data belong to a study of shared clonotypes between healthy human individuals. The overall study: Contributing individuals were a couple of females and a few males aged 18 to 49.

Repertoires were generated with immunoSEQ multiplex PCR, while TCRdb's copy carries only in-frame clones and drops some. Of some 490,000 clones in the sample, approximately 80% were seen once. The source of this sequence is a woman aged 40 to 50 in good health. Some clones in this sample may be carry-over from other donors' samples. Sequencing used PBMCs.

CDR3 loop: CASSRDVSGANVLTF. CDR3 in DNA: TGTGCCAGCTCACGAGATGTCTCTGGGGCCAACGTCCTGACTTTC. This chain links TRBV18 with TRBJ2-6; D remains unclear. The CDR3 contains 15 residues. V shed 4 bases and J shed 0 bases, with 7 bases lying between them. Germline CDR1 reads KGHSH; CDR2 reads LQKENI.